The entry below describes one T cell receptor beta chain. Original processing notes: Using reference gene primer amplification, nucleated cell counts were estimated. Sequenced by immunoSEQ multiplex PCR; TCRdb stores in-frame clones only, minus some. V, J and clone size are those of that table, while D and trimming were read from the DNA. The sample contains 250,000 to 400,000 clones, roughly 88% of which appear only once. This specimen belongs to a study of blood T cell repertoires in COVID-19. The wider study: Nucleic acid was either cDNA or gDNA, and it came from T cells, B-cell-depleted T cells, or PBMCs.

V lost 5 bases to trimming and J lost 0 bases, with 16 bases between them. In germline, CDR1 is SGHTA, CDR2 FQGNSA. This CDR3 region has 16 residues. One Seattle source followed patients from active infection through their disease course. Sequencing was performed on peripheral blood. This rearrangement joins TRBV7-2 to TRBJ1-2; D uncertain. This receptor was identified in a woman younger than 45 with COVID-19, enrolled during active disease. The CDR3 spells CASSPQNTGANYGYTF. DNA of the CDR3: TGTGCCAGCAGCCCTCAGAATACTGGAGCTAACTATGGCTACACCTTC.